A selection of T cell receptor beta chains follows, all from one sample in a study of blood T cell repertoires in COVID-19. Profiling relied on immunoSEQ multiplex PCR, and the TCRdb table lists in-frame clones only, not all of them. The table has 250,000 to 400,000 clones, 90% seen once; the top ten hold under 3%. The sample consisted of peripheral blood. All receptors derive from a woman under 40 with COVID-19, enrolled during active disease. Both conserved end residues are part of each CDR3. The order of the fields is J gene, V gene, clone size, D gene, CDR3 protein, CDR3 DNA. A D gene is named only where the DNA matches it firmly. Only part of the rows carry a size: once, few, many, or a class if the clone is expanded.

TRBJ1-2	TRBV6-5	NA	TRBD1	CASSGQGYGYTF	TGTGCCAGCAGCGGACAGGGATATGGCTACACCTTC
TRBJ2-1	TRBV10-2	NA	TRBD1	CASSEQGRSEQFF	TGCGCCAGCAGTGAACAGGGGAGATCTGAGCAGTTCTTC
TRBJ2-1	TRBV5-1	NA	NA	CASSLGSGNEQFF	TGCGCCAGCAGCTTGGGTTCGGGCAATGAGCAGTTCTTC
TRBJ2-5	TRBV7-2	NA	NA	CASSLGEVTQYF	TGTGCCAGCAGCTTAGGGGAGGTGACCCAGTACTTC
TRBJ2-7	TRBV28	NA	TRBD1	CASSTRQGTYEQYF	TGTGCCAGCAGTACCCGACAGGGGACCTACGAGCAGTACTTC
TRBJ2-1	TRBV19	NA	TRBD2	CASRGPGLGNNEQFF	TGTGCCAGTAGGGGTCCGGGACTAGGAAACAATGAGCAGTTCTTC
TRBJ2-7	TRBV7-6	NA	NA	CASSQSGILRGEQYF	TGTGCCAGCAGCCAGAGCGGGATTCTTAGGGGGGAGCAGTACTTC
TRBJ2-1	TRBV3-1/TRBV3-2	NA	NA	CASSQGGEQFF	TGTGCCAGCAGCCAAGGAGGTGAGCAGTTCTTC
TRBJ2-7	TRBV6-5	NA	TRBD1	CASRKTGGGEQYF	TGTGCCAGCAGGAAGACAGGGGGGGGAGAGCAGTACTTC
TRBJ2-1	TRBV29-1	medium-sized	NA	CSETTARSYNEQFF	TGCAGCGAGACGACAGCGCGCTCCTACAATGAGCAGTTCTTC
TRBJ1-2	TRBV3-1/TRBV3-2	NA	NA	CASSQAGTANYGYTF	TGTGCCAGCAGCCAAGCCGGCACAGCTAACTATGGCTACACCTTC
TRBJ2-1	TRBV25-1	NA	NA	CASAPPGQGGNEQFF	TGTGCCAGCGCGCCGCCAGGGCAGGGGGGCAATGAGCAGTTCTTC
TRBJ2-3	TRBV4-1	NA	TRBD1	CASSQTGTGGGTDTQYF	TGCGCCAGCAGCCAAACCGGGACAGGAGGAGGCACAGATACGCAGTATTTT
TRBJ2-5	TRBV9	NA	NA	CASSVEGGEAVQETQYF	TGTGCCAGCAGCGTAGAAGGGGGTGAAGCGGTCCAAGAGACCCAGTACTTC
TRBJ2-2	TRBV7-8	NA	TRBD2	CASSLGGASNTGELFF	TGTGCCAGCAGCTTGGGAGGGGCATCGAACACCGGGGAGCTGTTTTTT
TRBJ2-3	TRBV2	NA	TRBD2	CASRAPLAGAGDTQYF	TGTGCCAGCAGAGCACCCCTAGCGGGAGCGGGAGATACGCAGTATTTT
TRBJ1-1	TRBV28	NA	NA	CASTPVYSQNTEAFF	TGTGCCAGCACCCCAGTGTACAGCCAGAACACTGAAGCTTTCTTT
TRBJ2-1	TRBV25-1	NA	TRBD2	CASSEAGDYNEQFF	TGTGCCAGCAGTGAAGCGGGGGATTACAATGAGCAGTTCTTC
TRBJ2-3	TRBV30	NA	NA	CAWRSTDTQYF	TGTGCCTGGAGATCAACAGATACGCAGTATTTT
TRBJ1-1	TRBV5-4	NA	NA	CASSPLATGNTEAFF	TGTGCCAGCAGCCCCCTCGCGACAGGGAACACTGAAGCTTTCTTT
TRBJ1-4	TRBV29-1	NA	NA	CSVERGAGEKLFF	TGCAGCGTTGAACGAGGGGCGGGGGAAAAACTGTTTTTT
TRBJ1-5	TRBV21-1	NA	NA	CASSKAAQGNQPQHF	TGTGCCAGCAGCAAAGCAGCGCAGGGGAATCAGCCCCAGCATTTT
TRBJ2-1	TRBV28	NA	TRBD2	CASSLAGGSNEQFF	TGTGCCAGCAGTTTAGCGGGAGGTTCCAATGAGCAGTTCTTC
TRBJ1-1	TRBV27	NA	NA	CASSSQPTVNTEAFF	TGTGCCAGCAGTTCGCAGCCGACAGTGAACACTGAAGCTTTCTTT
TRBJ1-2	TRBV30	NA	NA	CAWSVLSGSYGYTF	TGTGCCTGGAGTGTCTTATCAGGGTCTTATGGCTACACCTTC
TRBJ1-1	TRBV29-1	once	TRBD1	CSVYRGRPEAFF	TGCAGCGTTTACAGGGGCCGCCCTGAAGCTTTCTTT
TRBJ2-1	TRBV5-4	NA	NA	CASRDSHNEQFF	TGTGCCAGCAGGGACAGCCACAATGAGCAGTTCTTC
TRBJ1-2	TRBV19	NA	NA	CASSPQTGKGYGYTF	TGTGCCAGTAGTCCCCAGACCGGGAAGGGCTATGGCTACACCTTC
TRBJ2-7	TRBV28	NA	NA	CASSLVQTYEQYF	TGTGCCAGCAGTTTGGTACAGACCTACGAGCAGTACTTC
TRBJ2-1	TRBV28	once	NA	CASRPNRDFEQFF	TGTGCCAGCAGGCCAAACCGGGACTTCGAGCAGTTCTTC
TRBJ2-1	TRBV3-1/TRBV3-2	NA	TRBD1	CASSQVDRGAYNEQFF	TGTGCCAGCAGCCAAGTGGACAGGGGAGCCTACAATGAGCAGTTCTTC
TRBJ2-7	TRBV7-2	few	TRBD1	CASSSGQGILSYEQYF	TGTGCCAGCAGCTCAGGACAGGGGATATTATCCTACGAGCAGTACTTC
TRBJ2-3	TRBV5-4	NA	TRBD1	CASSHTPGQGANTQYF	TGTGCCAGCAGCCACACACCGGGACAGGGGGCAAATACGCAGTATTTT
TRBJ2-7	TRBV27	NA	NA	CASSSAYEQYF	TGTGCCAGCAGTTCTGCGTACGAGCAGTACTTC
TRBJ2-7	TRBV20-1	NA	NA	CSARDSYEQYF	TGCAGTGCGCGGGACTCCTACGAGCAGTACTTC
TRBJ2-7	TRBV5-4	NA	NA	CASSLVPGAYEQYF	TGTGCCAGCAGCTTGGTTCCAGGGGCCTACGAGCAGTACTTC
TRBJ2-7	TRBV10-3	NA	TRBD1	CAISEGTGVSYEQYF	TGTGCCATCAGTGAGGGGACAGGGGTTTCCTACGAGCAGTACTTC
TRBJ1-1	TRBV28	once	NA	CASSLSGETEAFF	TGTGCCAGCAGTTTGAGCGGGGAAACTGAAGCTTTCTTT
TRBJ2-3	TRBV11-2	NA	TRBD1	CASSLVALTGIADTQYF	TGTGCCAGCAGCTTAGTGGCCTTGACAGGGATCGCAGATACGCAGTATTTT
TRBJ2-7	TRBV14	NA	TRBD1	CASSQGPGQGAYEQYF	TGTGCCAGCAGCCAAGGTCCGGGACAGGGGGCCTACGAGCAGTACTTC
TRBJ1-4	TRBV27	NA	TRBD1	CATRGQGYEKLFF	TGTGCCACGAGGGGACAGGGGTATGAAAAACTGTTTTTT
TRBJ1-6	TRBV7-9	NA	TRBD1	CASSPGQGSPLHF	TGTGCCAGCAGCCCCGGACAGGGGTCACCCCTCCACTTT
TRBJ2-5	TRBV6-5	once	TRBD2	CASSLSSGLGAQYF	TGTGCCAGCAGCCTATCTAGCGGGCTCGGGGCCCAGTACTTC
TRBJ2-7	TRBV20-1	NA	TRBD2	CSASSGTYEQYF	TGCAGTGCAAGTAGCGGGACCTACGAGCAGTACTTC
TRBJ1-2	TRBV19	NA	NA	CASSLTGLGYTF	TGTGCCAGTAGTCTCACAGGGTTGGGCTACACCTTC
TRBJ1-1	TRBV21-1	NA	NA	CASSKQSMNTEAFF	TGTGCCAGCAGCAAACAGTCGATGAACACTGAAGCTTTCTTT